The 18 T cell receptor beta chains listed next were all sequenced from one sample in a study of cytomegalovirus exposure and HLA in healthy donors. Vbeta (60) and Jbeta (13) primers were used in the PCR. Only in-frame clones appear in the TCRdb table, and some are missing; sequencing was by immunoSEQ multiplex PCR. There are approximately 150,000 clones in the sample; roughly 84% occur only once, and about 2.5% lies in the top ten. Sequenced input: PBMCs. All receptors come from a boy younger than 10 in good health and CMV-seronegative.

The chain employs TRBV6-4 and TRBJ2-7; D gene unclear. With 7 bases removed from V and 3 bases from J, the gap between germline ends came to 10 bases. CDR3 length equals 12 residues. The germline V gene encodes CDR1 MRHNA and CDR2 SNTAGT. CDR3 sequence: CASIRHVYEQYF. The DNA of the CDR3 is TGTGCCAGCATAAGACATGTCTACGAGCAGTACTTC.

This chain links TRBV7-3 with TRBJ2-2; the match to TRBD1 covers 8 bases. This CDR3 contains 18 residues. Trimming cost V 4 bases and J 2 bases; bases outside gene matches: 12. Germline V CDR1 and CDR2: SGHTA, FQGTGA. The CDR3 region has the DNA TGTGCCAGCAGCTACTCCCCGGCGACAGGGGCTAACACCGGGGAGCTGTTTTTT. It is translated as CASSYSPATGANTGELFF.

The chain employs TRBV11-2 and TRBJ2-2; D may be TRBD1 (6 bases). V was cut by 1 base and J by 8 bases, with 17 bases left in between. Germline CDR1 and CDR2: SGHAT and FQNNGV. The CDR3 has 16 residues. CDR3 residues: CASSLAGRGRSGELFF. The CDR3 bases are TGTGCCAGCAGCTTAGCGGGCAGGGGAAGAAGTGGGGAGCTGTTTTTT. The full variable domain, with the rest looked up from reference TRBV11-2 and TRBJ2-2, is EAGVAQSPRYKIIEKRQSVAFWCNPISGHATLYWYQQILGQGPKLLIQFQNNGVVDDSQLPKDRFSAERLKGVDSTLKIQPAKLEDSAVYLCASSLAGRGRSGELFFGEGSRLTVL.

This clone was found once. This rearrangement joins TRBV7-9 to TRBJ1-1; D gene uncertain. From germline, CDR1 is SEHNR and CDR2 FQNEAQ (reference sequence). This CDR3 comprises 11 residues. Trimming left V 3 bases short and J 5 bases short, with 4 bases between. Here the CDR3 DNA reads TGTGCCAGCAGCTTCGGTACTGAAGCTTTCTTT. Its translation: CASSFGTEAFF.

The chain carries TRBV5-1 and TRBJ1-1; D not resolved. V dropped 0 bases and J dropped 3 bases, with 6 bases sitting between them. CDR1 is SGHRS and CDR2 is YFSETQ in the germline V gene. The CDR3 has 13 amino acids. DNA of the CDR3: TGCGCCAGCAGCTTGGTGGGAGACACTGAAGCTTTCTTT. It translates to CASSLVGDTEAFF. Filled out from reference TRBV5-1 and TRBJ1-1, the complete variable domain reads KAGVTQTPRYLIKTRGQQVTLSCSPISGHRSVSWYQQTPGQGLQFLFEYFSETQRNKGNFPGRFSGRQFSNSRSEMNVSTLELGDSALYLCASSLVGDTEAFFGQGTRLTVV.

The chain is built from TRBV25-1 and TRBJ2-7; 10 bases are shared with TRBD1. Germline V gives CDR1 MGHDK, CDR2 SYGVNS. V shed 5 bases and J 2 bases; nucleotides not matched to a gene: 12. This CDR3 spans 17 amino acids. This CDR3 is CASSSPSDRGEPYEQYF. As DNA, the CDR3 is TGTGCCAGCAGTTCACCCTCGGACAGGGGGGAACCCTACGAGCAGTACTTC.

The V gene is TRBV18, the J gene TRBJ2-5, with a tentative D call TRBD1 (6 bases). The germline CDR1 and CDR2 sequences are KGHSH and LQKENI. V lost 5 bases and J 4 bases, leaving 17 bases between the germline ends. The CDR3 is 15 amino acids. The CDR3 protein is CASSARQVRAETQYF. CDR3 DNA: TGTGCCAGCTCAGCCAGACAGGTCCGGGCAGAGACCCAGTACTTC.

The rearrangement links TRBV11-3 to TRBJ1-2; D is perhaps TRBD1 (6 bases). CDR3 size: 11 residues. Germline V CDR1 and CDR2: SGHNT, YENEEA. Trimming cost V 6 bases and J 6 bases, with 8 bases left between them. The CDR3 spells CASRGGDGYTF. DNA of the CDR3: TGTGCCAGCAGAGGGGGAGATGGCTACACCTTC.

The chain carries TRBV11-2 and TRBJ2-1; 11 bases line up with TRBD1. From germline, CDR1 is SGHAT and CDR2 FQNNGV. The V segment lost 4 bases and the J segment 2 bases; nucleotides outside the gene matches: 1. The CDR3 runs 15 residues. CDR3 protein: CASSSGQGAYNEQFF. The CDR3 coding sequence is TGTGCCAGCAGCTCGGGACAGGGGGCCTACAATGAGCAGTTCTTC.

The chain is built from TRBV4-2 and TRBJ1-2; D is perhaps TRBD1 (6 bases). Germline CDR1 LGHNA, CDR2 YNFKEQ. Trimming pared 0 bases from V and 0 bases from J, leaving 17 bases between. This CDR3 has 18 residues. CDR3 sequence (DNA): TGTGCCAGCAGCCAAGATATCCTCCGGGACACCCCTAACTATGGCTACACCTTC. Translating gives CASSQDILRDTPNYGYTF.

The sample holds one count of this clone. This chain joins TRBV6-5 and TRBJ1-5, with D hard to call. Germline V gives CDR1 MNHEY, CDR2 SVGAGI. CDR3 size: 12 residues. Trimming cost V 4 bases and J 5 bases, with 6 bases left between them. DNA for the CDR3: TGTGCCAGCAGTTCGAAGCATCAGCCCCAGCATTTT. Its translation is CASSSKHQPQHF.

The genes are TRBV7-2 and TRBJ2-5; D not resolved. This CDR3 spans 14 amino acids. The V end was cut by 1 base, the J end by 11 bases, with 17 bases between. Per the germline V gene, CDR1 is SGHTA and CDR2 is FQGNSA. The CDR3 coding sequence is TGTGCCAGCAGCTTAGGCGCGCTGATAGAGGAGCAGTACTTC. Translating gives CASSLGALIEEQYF.

This chain links TRBV7-2 with TRBJ2-7; 13 bases align to TRBD2. Losses at the gene ends were 4 bases for V and 6 bases for J; bases not matched to a gene: 3. CDR1 and CDR2 from the germline V gene are SGHTA and FQGNSA. The CDR3 runs to 14 residues. The CDR3 protein is CASSSWTSGSEQYF. CDR3 DNA sequence: TGTGCCAGCAGCTCTTGGACTAGCGGGAGCGAGCAGTACTTC. The variable domain in full, with the rest retrieved from reference TRBV7-2 and TRBJ2-7, is GAGVSQSPSNKVTEKGKDVELRCDPISGHTALYWYRQSLGQGLEFLIYFQGNSAPDKSGLPSDRFSAERTGGSVSTLTIQRTQQEDSAVYLCASSSWTSGSEQYFGPGTRLTVT.

The chain employs TRBV19 and TRBJ2-3, with TRBD2 identical over 7 bases. With 6 bases clipped from V and 3 bases from J, the junction kept 6 bases outside the gene matches. The CDR3 loop spans 14 amino acids. The germline CDR1 and CDR2 sequences are LNHDA and SQIVND (reference sequence). The DNA for the CDR3 is TGTGCCAGTAGGTGGAGCGGGGAGACAGATACGCAGTATTTT. Its translation: CASRWSGETDTQYF.

The chain joins TRBV10-3 to TRBJ2-3; weak D call: TRBD1 (6 bases). CDR1 is ENHRY and CDR2 is SYGVKD in the germline V gene. Trimming removed 7 bases at V and 1 base at J, with 6 bases between. The CDR3 has 12 amino acids. This chain's CDR3 is CAITGGTDTQYF. In nucleotides, the CDR3 is TGTGCCATCACAGGGGGCACAGATACGCAGTATTTT.

This chain links TRBV27 with TRBJ1-6, with D tentatively TRBD1 (5 bases). CDR1 MNHEY and CDR2 SMNVEV come from the germline V gene (reference sequence). This CDR3 region has 16 residues. Trimming removed 3 bases at V and 5 bases at J, with 14 bases between. The CDR3 DNA reads as TGTGCCAGCAGTTTGCCAGACAGCTATAATAATTCACCCCTCCACTTT. Translation gives CASSLPDSYNNSPLHF.

V is TRBV5-6 and J is TRBJ2-1; 9 bases agree with TRBD2. Per germline, CDR1 SGHDT and CDR2 YYEEEE. This CDR3 spans 19 amino acids. J lost 1 base, V lost 2 bases, and 13 bases had no gene match. CDR3 sequence (DNA): TGTGCCAGCAGCTTAGTCCTCCGGGCGGGAGGGTTGTCCTACAATGAGCAGTTCTTC. This codes for CASSLVLRAGGLSYNEQFF.

Comments on this clone: The junction departs from the called germline gene at one end, perhaps through a read error. Other DNA sequences from this sample encode an identical CDR3 as well. The DNA for the CDR3 is TGCGCCAGCAGTATCCGCACACCGGGACTAGCGGGATTCGATACGCAGTATTTT. It translates to CASSIRTPGLAGFDTQYF. The V call is TRBV27, the J call TRBJ2-3; 13 bases agree with TRBD2. The germline V gene has CDR1 MNHEY and CDR2 SMNVEV (reference sequence). The CDR3 covers 18 residues.